The 19 T cell receptor beta chains reported below all come from one sample, sequenced in a study of T cells in Graves' hyperthyroidism and ophthalmopathy. RNA transcripts gave rise to amplified TCR beta CDR3 regions. HTBI primers were used for first-round RT-PCR of the TCR CDR3. TCRdb called the multiplex PCR reads again in MiXCR, with one record for every CDR3 protein. The sample consists of a few hundred thousand distinct CDR3 sequences, 15% to 20% of them appearing once. Sequencing was performed on blood. The source of these receptors is a woman aged 18-35 years with Graves' ophthalmopathy.

This clonotype has a count of ten or more. The chain is built from TRBV27 and TRBJ2-1; tentative D call: TRBD1 (6 bases). Looked up from germline, CDR1 is MNHEY and CDR2 is SMNVEV (reference sequence). The V end lost 5 bases, the J end lost 8 bases, and 28 bases lay between the germline ends. The length of the CDR3 is 18 residues. DNA for the CDR3: TGTGCCAGCAGTCCCCCCGGAACCGACAGGTACATACAAGATGAGCAGTTCTTC. Protein sequence: CASSPPGTDRYIQDEQFF.

This clonotype was seen at least ten times. This chain links TRBV12-3 or TRBV12-4 with TRBJ2-1; D gene unclear. This CDR3 comprises 12 residues. With 6 bases removed from V and 10 bases from J, the gap between germline ends came to 13 bases. Here the CDR3 reads CASSHTKGEQFF. The CDR3 nucleotides read TGTGCCAGCAGCCATACGAAGGGCGAGCAGTTCTTC.

This clonotype has ten or more counts. The genes are TRBV28 and TRBJ2-3; D is unclear. Germline CDR1 MDHEN, CDR2 SYDVKM. With 3 bases removed from V and 5 bases from J, the gap between germline ends came to 9 bases. This CDR3 has 13 amino acids. CDR3 protein: CASSLGIEDTQYF. The CDR3, as DNA: TGTGCCAGCAGTTTGGGGATCGAAGATACGCAGTATTTT.

Regarding this clonotype: The junction departs from the called germline gene at one end, perhaps through a read error. The chain joins TRBV27 to TRBJ2-5; TRBD2 agrees at 9 bases. The germline gives CDR1 MNHEY, CDR2 SMNVEV (reference sequence). The CDR3 has 16 amino acids. CDR3 bases: TGTGCCAGCAGTTCCTACATAGCGGGGGCCCGAGAGACCCAATACTTC. This translates into CASSSYIAGARETQYF.

The rearrangement uses TRBV20-1 and TRBJ2-7; D is uncertain. Germline assignment: CDR1 DFQATT and CDR2 SNEGSKA (reference sequence). Trimming took off 5 bases at V and 0 bases at J, with 8 bases between the two ends. The CDR3 has 12 residues. The CDR3 is CSAALGSYEQYF. CDR3 in DNA: TGCAGTGCTGCACTTGGCTCCTACGAGCAGTACTTC.

This clonotype was found a few times. The chain is built from TRBV7-9 and TRBJ1-5; D is perhaps TRBD1 (6 bases). The CDR3 loop spans 15 amino acids. V was trimmed by 3 bases and J by 8 bases, leaving 17 bases between them. Germline lookup yields CDR1 SEHNR and CDR2 FQNEAQ (reference sequence). The CDR3 bases are TGTGCCAGCAGCTTGGGCAGGGGAGTTTTTGAGCCCCAGCATTTT. Translating gives CASSLGRGVFEPQHF.

This clonotype was recorded many times. This chain links TRBV6-4 with TRBJ2-2; 11 positions agree with TRBD1. Germline lookup yields CDR1 MRHNA and CDR2 SNTAGT. V lost 6 bases to trimming and J lost 4 bases; unmatched junction nucleotides: 1. The CDR3 sequence is 14 residues long. The CDR3 here is CASSGTGGTGELFF. For the CDR3, the DNA is TGTGCCAGCAGCGGGACAGGGGGCACCGGGGAGCTGTTTTTT.

In this sample, this clonotype turned up many times. This chain uses TRBV20-1 with TRBJ1-5; 7 bases fit TRBD1. CDR1 is DFQATT and CDR2 is SNEGSKA in the germline V gene (reference sequence). V lost 1 base to trimming and J lost 4 bases; unmatched junction nucleotides: 1. This CDR3 comprises 13 residues. Here the CDR3 DNA reads TGCAGTGCTAGAGCGGGACAGAATCAGCCCCAGCATTTT. Amino acid sequence: CSARAGQNQPQHF.

This clonotype was detected ten times or more. The CDR3 loop reads CASSAGLVGNEQFF. The CDR3 bases are TGTGCCAGCAGTGCAGGACTAGTGGGGAATGAGCAGTTCTTC. The rearrangement uses TRBV27 and TRBJ2-1; 7 bases line up with TRBD2. Looked up from germline, CDR1 is MNHEY and CDR2 is SMNVEV (reference sequence). The CDR3 totals 14 residues. V trimming: 5 bases; J trimming: 7 bases; junction bases outside the gene matches: 8.

Ten or more counts support this clonotype. V gene TRBV28 combines with J gene TRBJ2-3; D remains ambiguous. The germline CDR1 and CDR2 sequences are MDHEN and SYDVKM. This CDR3 spans 16 amino acids. Trimming pared 6 bases from V and 4 bases from J, leaving 20 bases between. This chain's CDR3 is CASSSTWVEKADTQYF. CDR3 nucleotides: TGTGCCAGCAGCTCCACCTGGGTGGAGAAGGCAGATACGCAGTATTTT. The full variable domain, in which reference TRBV28 and TRBJ2-3 provide the parts outside the CDR3, is DVKVTQSSRYLVKRTGEKVFLECVQDMDHENMFWYRQDPGLGLRLIYFSYDVKMKEKGDIPEGYSVSREKKERFSLILESASTNQTSMYLCASSSTWVEKADTQYFGPGTRLTVL.

V gene TRBV29-1 combines with J gene TRBJ1-3, with D maybe TRBD1 (6 bases). In germline, CDR1 is SQVTM, CDR2 ANQGSEA. The CDR3 loop spans 15 amino acids. The V gene lost 2 bases and the J gene lost 0 bases, with 11 bases spanning the gap. CDR3 sequence reads: CSVELGQTSGNTIYF. The CDR3 DNA follows: TGCAGCGTTGAACTTGGACAGACCTCTGGAAACACCATATATTTT.

This clonotype was detected ten times or more. The chain carries TRBV20-1 and TRBJ2-1, with D possibly being TRBD1 (5 bases). CDR3 length equals 14 residues. V was clipped by 2 bases and J by 9 bases, with 17 bases between them. The germline gives CDR1 DFQATT, CDR2 SNEGSKA (reference sequence). The DNA of the CDR3 is TGCAGTGCTAGAAGTCAGGGCCGCATAGGTGAGCAGTTCTTC. Protein: CSARSQGRIGEQFF.

This clonotype was seen at least ten times. The V and J genes are TRBV11-2 and TRBJ2-5, with D unresolved. The CDR3 has 15 residues. The V end lost 3 bases, the J end lost 3 bases, and 14 bases lay between the germline ends. Per germline, CDR1 SGHAT and CDR2 FQNNGV. The CDR3 region has the DNA TGTGCCAGCAGCTTCGGCAGCTTCCCCGAAGAGACCCAGTACTTC. It yields the protein CASSFGSFPEETQYF.

The chain is built from TRBV6-1 and TRBJ1-2; TRBD1 is a possible D gene (6 bases). This CDR3 spans 15 amino acids. Germline V CDR1 and CDR2: MNHNS, SASEGT. Trimming removed 2 bases at V and 0 bases at J, with 10 bases between. The CDR3 protein is CASSESEGANYGYTF. The CDR3 DNA sequence: TGTGCCAGCAGTGAAAGCGAGGGGGCTAACTATGGCTACACCTTC.

As to this clonotype: At one of its ends the junction is not consistent with the germline gene, which may arise from a read error. This chain joins TRBV6-2 or TRBV6-3 and TRBJ2-2, with D perhaps TRBD2 (5 bases). CDR3 length equals 15 residues. In germline, CDR1 is MNHEY, CDR2 SVGEGT. CDR3 protein: CASSLDGITTGEPFF. The CDR3 DNA sequence: TGTGCCAGCAGTTTGGACGGAATAACCACCGGGGAGCCGTTTTTT.

A single count supports this clonotype. The chain has TRBV4-1 and TRBJ2-7; D tentatively reads TRBD1 or TRBD2 (5 bases each). V shed 3 bases and J shed 2 bases, with 14 bases lying between them. The CDR3 is 15 residues long. CDR1 and CDR2 from the germline V gene are MGHRA and YSYEKL. The CDR3 DNA reads TGCGCCAGCAGCCAGGCTCTCGGGGCCCCCTACGAGCAGTACTTC. This codes for CASSQALGAPYEQYF.

A note on this clonotype: A read error may be the cause here, since a much bigger clone is one base away. This sequence joins TRBV30 and TRBJ2-5; D is unclear. The germline CDR1 and CDR2 sequences are GTSNPN and SVGIG (reference sequence). The CDR3 extends over 12 amino acids. The CDR3 spells CAWTASGETLYF. CDR3 DNA: TGTGCCTGGACAGCATCTGGAGAGACCCTGTACTTC.

The chain uses TRBV6-2 or TRBV6-3 and TRBJ2-1; 9 nucleotides line up with TRBD2. Germline CDR1 reads MNHEY; CDR2 reads SVGEGT. This CDR3 is 14 amino acids long. V shed 2 bases, J shed 8 bases, and the junction held 4 bases outside the gene matches. CDR3 sequence: CASSYRGRVHEQFF. DNA for the CDR3: TGTGCCAGCAGTTACCGCGGGAGGGTGCATGAGCAGTTCTTC.

This clonotype turned up a few times. This chain joins TRBV4-1 and TRBJ2-3, with D unclear. This CDR3 is built from 16 residues. Per germline, CDR1 MGHRA and CDR2 YSYEKL. V lost 0 bases to trimming and J lost 0 bases, with 10 bases between them. The CDR3 region is CASSQDDLLSTDTQYF. The CDR3 nucleotides read TGCGCCAGCAGCCAAGATGACCTACTAAGCACAGATACGCAGTATTTT.